This entry features one TCR beta chain sequence. No antigen is known for it. The data were obtained in a study of cytomegalovirus exposure and HLA in healthy donors. Points from the study as a whole: Later, an analysis showed that TCR beta chains associated with HLA were more clonally expanded than others that were equally common.

Amplification used 60 Vbeta primers and 13 Jbeta primers. Only in-frame clones appear in the TCRdb table, and some are missing; sequencing was by immunoSEQ multiplex PCR. The table records fewer than 150,000 clones, 76% of them present only once. The ends lost 5 bases at V and 10 bases at J; junction bases unmatched: 8. The CDR3 has 14 residues. The V gene's germline CDR1 is MNHEY and CDR2 SMNVEV (reference sequence). The receptor was derived from a man aged 18 to 29 in good health and CMV-seronegative. What was sequenced was PBMCs. The J gene is TRBJ1-1, the V gene TRBV27; 12 bases are a match to TRBD1. The DNA for the CDR3 is TGTGCCAGCAGTCACGCAGGGACAGGGGGCTTAGCTTTCTTT. This encodes CASSHAGTGGLAFF.